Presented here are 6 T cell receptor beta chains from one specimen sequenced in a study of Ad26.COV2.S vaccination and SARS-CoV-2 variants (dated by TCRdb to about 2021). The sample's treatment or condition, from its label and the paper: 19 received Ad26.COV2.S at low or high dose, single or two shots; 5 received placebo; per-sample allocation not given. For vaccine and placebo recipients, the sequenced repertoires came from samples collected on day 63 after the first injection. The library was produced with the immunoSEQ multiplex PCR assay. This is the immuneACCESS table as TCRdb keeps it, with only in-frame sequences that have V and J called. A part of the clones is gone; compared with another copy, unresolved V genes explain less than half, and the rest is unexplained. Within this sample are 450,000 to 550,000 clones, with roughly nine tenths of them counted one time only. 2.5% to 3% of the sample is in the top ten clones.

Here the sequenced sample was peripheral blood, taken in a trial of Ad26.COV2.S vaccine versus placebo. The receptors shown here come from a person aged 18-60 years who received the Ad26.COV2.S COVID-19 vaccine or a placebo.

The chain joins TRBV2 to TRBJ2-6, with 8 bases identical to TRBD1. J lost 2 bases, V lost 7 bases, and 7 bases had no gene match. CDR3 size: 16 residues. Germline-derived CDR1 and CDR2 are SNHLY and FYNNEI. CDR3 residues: CASISDRVAGANVLTF. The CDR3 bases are TGTGCCAGCATTTCGGACAGGGTCGCTGGGGCCAACGTCCTGACTTTC.

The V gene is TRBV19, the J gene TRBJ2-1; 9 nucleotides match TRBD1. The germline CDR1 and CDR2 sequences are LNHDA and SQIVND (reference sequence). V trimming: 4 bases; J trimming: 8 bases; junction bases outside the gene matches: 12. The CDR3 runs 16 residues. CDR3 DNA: TGTGCCAGTAGTACCCAACCGGGACAGGGACCCCATGAGCAGTTCTTC. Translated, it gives CASSTQPGQGPHEQFF.

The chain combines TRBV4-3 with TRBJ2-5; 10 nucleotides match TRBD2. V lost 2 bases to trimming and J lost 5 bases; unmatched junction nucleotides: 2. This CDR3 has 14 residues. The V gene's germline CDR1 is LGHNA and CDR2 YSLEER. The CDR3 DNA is TGCGCCAGCAGCCAACTAGCGGGGGAGGAGACCCAGTACTTC. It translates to CASSQLAGEETQYF.

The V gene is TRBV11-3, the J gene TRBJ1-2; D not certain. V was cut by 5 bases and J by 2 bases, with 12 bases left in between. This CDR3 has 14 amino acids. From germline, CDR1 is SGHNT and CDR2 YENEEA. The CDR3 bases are TGTGCCAGCAGCCCGGGTCACTCAAACTATGGCTACACCTTC. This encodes CASSPGHSNYGYTF.

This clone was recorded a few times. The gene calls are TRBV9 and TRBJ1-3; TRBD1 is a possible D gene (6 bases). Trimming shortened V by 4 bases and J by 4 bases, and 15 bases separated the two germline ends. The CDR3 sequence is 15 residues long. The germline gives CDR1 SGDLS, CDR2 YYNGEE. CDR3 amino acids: CASSPYGGQGNTIYF. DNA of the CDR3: TGTGCCAGCAGCCCGTATGGAGGACAGGGAAACACCATATATTTT.

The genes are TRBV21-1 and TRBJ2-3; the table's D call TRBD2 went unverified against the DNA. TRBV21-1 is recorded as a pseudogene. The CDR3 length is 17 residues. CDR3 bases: TGTGCCAGCAGCAAAGATAGGACTAGCGGATACACAGATACGCAGTATTTT. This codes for CASSKDRTSGYTDTQYF.